The clone carrying this T cell receptor beta chain was picked up a small number of times. Other DNA sequences in this sample translate to the same CDR3. In the source study's methods: Estimated nucleated cell counts came from reference gene primer amplification. Method: immunoSEQ multiplex PCR; TCRdb's copy keeps in-frame clones and lacks some. V, J and clone size are taken as reported in that table, and D and trimming were inferred from the DNA itself. The table includes about 480,000 clones, around nine tenths detected once. This sample was included in a study of blood T cell repertoires in COVID-19. The wider study: Material from acute and convalescent COVID-19 was sourced from the United States, Italy and Spain. T cells, B-cell-depleted T cells, or PBMCs provided the cDNA or gDNA that served as material.

The CDR3 is 14 residues long. CDR1 is MDHEN, CDR2 SYDVKM, per germline. V lost 3 bases to trimming and J lost 2 bases; unmatched junction nucleotides: 0. The V call is TRBV28, the J call TRBJ1-5; 8 bases line up with TRBD1. This TCR derives from a woman aged 30 to 39 with acute or convalescent COVID-19. What was sequenced was peripheral blood. The CDR3 DNA is TGTGCCAGCAGTTTGACAGGGGGCAATCAGCCCCAGCATTTT. Protein sequence: CASSLTGGNQPQHF.